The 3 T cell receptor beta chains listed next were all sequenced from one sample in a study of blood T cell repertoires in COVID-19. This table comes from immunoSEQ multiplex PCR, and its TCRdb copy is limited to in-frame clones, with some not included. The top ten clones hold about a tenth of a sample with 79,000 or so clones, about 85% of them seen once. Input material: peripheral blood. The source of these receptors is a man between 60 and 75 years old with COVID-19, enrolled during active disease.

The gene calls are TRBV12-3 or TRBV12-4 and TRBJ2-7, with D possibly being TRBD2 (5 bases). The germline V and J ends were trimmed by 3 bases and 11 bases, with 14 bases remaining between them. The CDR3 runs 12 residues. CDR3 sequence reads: CASSLRAERKYF. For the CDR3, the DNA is TGTGCCAGCAGTTTGAGGGCTGAACGGAAGTACTTC.

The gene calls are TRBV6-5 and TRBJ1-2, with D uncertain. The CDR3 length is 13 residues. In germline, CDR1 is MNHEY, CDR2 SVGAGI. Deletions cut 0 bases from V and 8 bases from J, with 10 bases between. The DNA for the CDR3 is TGTGCCAGCAGTTACTCGGACTTGGGAGGCTACACCTTC. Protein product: CASSYSDLGGYTF.

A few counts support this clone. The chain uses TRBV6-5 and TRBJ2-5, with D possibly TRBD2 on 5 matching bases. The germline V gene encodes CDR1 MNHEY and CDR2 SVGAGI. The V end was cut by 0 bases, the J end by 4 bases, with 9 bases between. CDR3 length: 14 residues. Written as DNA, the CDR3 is TGTGCCAGCAGTTACTCCGGGAACGTAGAGACCCAGTACTTC. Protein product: CASSYSGNVETQYF.